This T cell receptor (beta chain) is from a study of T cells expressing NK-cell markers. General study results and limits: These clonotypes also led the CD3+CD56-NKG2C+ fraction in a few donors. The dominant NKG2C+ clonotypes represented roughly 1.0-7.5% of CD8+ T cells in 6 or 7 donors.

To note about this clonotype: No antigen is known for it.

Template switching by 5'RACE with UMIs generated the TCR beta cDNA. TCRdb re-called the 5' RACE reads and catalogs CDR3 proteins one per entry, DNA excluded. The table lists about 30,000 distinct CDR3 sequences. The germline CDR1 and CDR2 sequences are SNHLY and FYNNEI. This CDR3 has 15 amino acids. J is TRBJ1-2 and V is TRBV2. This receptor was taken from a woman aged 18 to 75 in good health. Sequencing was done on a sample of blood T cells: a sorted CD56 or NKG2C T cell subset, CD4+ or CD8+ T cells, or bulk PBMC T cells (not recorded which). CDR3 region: CASSGIDTFNYGYTF.